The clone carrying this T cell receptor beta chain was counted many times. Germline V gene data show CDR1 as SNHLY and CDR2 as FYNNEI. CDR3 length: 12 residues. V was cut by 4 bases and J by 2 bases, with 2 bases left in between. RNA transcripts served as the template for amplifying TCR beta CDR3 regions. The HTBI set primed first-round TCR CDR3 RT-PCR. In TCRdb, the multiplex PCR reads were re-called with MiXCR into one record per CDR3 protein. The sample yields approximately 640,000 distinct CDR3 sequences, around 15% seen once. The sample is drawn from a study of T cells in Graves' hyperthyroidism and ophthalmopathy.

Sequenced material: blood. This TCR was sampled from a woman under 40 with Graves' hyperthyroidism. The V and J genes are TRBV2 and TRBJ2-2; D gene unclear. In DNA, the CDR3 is TGTGCCAGCAGTGTAAACACCGGGGAGCTGTTTTTT. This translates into CASSVNTGELFF.